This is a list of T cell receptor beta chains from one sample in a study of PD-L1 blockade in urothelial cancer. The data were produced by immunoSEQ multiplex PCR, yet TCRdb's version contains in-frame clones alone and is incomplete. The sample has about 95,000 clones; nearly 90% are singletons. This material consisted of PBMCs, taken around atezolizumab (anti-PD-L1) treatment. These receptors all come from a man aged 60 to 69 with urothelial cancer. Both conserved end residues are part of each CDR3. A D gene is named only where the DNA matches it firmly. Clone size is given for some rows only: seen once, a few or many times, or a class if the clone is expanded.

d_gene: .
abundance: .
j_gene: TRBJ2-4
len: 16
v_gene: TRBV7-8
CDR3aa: CASSSGTVLAKNIQYF
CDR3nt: TGTGCCAGCAGCTCCGGGACTGTACTAGCCAAAAACATTCAGTACTTC

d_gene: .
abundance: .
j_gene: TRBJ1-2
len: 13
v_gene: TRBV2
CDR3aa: CASSEEGRYGYTF
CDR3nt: TGTGCCAGCAGTGAGGAGGGAAGATATGGCTACACCTTC

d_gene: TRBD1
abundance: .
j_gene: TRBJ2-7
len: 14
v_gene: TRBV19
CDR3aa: CASSVGTGGGEQYF
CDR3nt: TGTGCCAGTTCCGTCGGGACAGGGGGCGGCGAGCAGTACTTC

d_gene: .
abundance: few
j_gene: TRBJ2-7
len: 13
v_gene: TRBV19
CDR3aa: CASSKLGSYEQYF
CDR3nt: TGTGCCAGTAGTAAACTAGGGAGCTACGAGCAGTACTTC

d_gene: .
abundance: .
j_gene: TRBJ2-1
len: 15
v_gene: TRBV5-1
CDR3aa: CASSRLGQTLDEQFF
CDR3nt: TGCGCCAGCAGTCGGTTGGGCCAGACATTAGATGAGCAGTTCTTC

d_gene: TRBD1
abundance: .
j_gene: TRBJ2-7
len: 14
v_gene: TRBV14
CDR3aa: CASSQIRDRAEQYF
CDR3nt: TGTGCCAGCAGCCAAATCCGGGACAGGGCCGAGCAGTACTTC

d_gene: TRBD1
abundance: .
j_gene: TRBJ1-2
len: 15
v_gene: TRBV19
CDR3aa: CASRSQTGQGGGYTF
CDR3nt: TGTGCCAGTAGGAGCCAAACGGGACAGGGGGGCGGCTACACCTTC

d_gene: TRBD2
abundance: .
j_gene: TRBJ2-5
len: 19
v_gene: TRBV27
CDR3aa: CASSSLPGTSGRAGGTQYF
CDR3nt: TGTGCCAGCAGTTCACTCCCCGGAACTAGCGGGAGGGCCGGTGGGACCCAGTACTTC

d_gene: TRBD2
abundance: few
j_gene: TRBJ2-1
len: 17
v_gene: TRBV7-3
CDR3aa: CASSLRLAGSEDNEQFF
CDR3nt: TGTGCCAGCAGCTTAAGGCTAGCGGGATCTGAAGACAATGAGCAGTTCTTC

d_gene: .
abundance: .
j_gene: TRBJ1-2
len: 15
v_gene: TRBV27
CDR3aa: CASSLTQGGVGGYTF
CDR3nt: TGTGCCAGCAGTTTAACTCAGGGAGGGGTTGGTGGCTACACCTTC

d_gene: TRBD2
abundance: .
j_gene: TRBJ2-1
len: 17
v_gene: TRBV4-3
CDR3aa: CASSQEFGLAPNNEQFF
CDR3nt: TGCGCCAGCAGCCAAGAGTTCGGACTAGCGCCCAACAATGAGCAGTTCTTC

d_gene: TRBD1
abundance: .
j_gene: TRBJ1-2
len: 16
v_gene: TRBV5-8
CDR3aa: CASSRSGQGGNYGYTF
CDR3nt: TGTGCCAGCAGCCGCTCAGGACAGGGCGGAAACTATGGCTACACCTTC

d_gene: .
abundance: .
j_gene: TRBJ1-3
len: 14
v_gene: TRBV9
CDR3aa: CASSEYTSGNTIYF
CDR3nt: TGTGCCAGCAGCGAATACACCTCTGGAAACACCATATATTTT

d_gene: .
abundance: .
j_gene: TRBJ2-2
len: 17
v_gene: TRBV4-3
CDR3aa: CASSPKGGSVNTGELFF
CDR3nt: TGCGCCAGCAGCCCGAAAGGAGGATCCGTTAACACCGGGGAGCTGTTTTTT

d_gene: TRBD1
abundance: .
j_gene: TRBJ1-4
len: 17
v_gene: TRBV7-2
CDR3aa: CASSQSARDREVEKLFF
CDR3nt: TGTGCCAGCAGCCAGTCGGCTAGGGACAGGGAAGTTGAAAAACTGTTTTTT

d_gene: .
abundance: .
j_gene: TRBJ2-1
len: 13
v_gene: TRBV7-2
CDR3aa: CASSADRYNEQFF
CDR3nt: TGTGCCAGCAGCGCAGACAGGTACAATGAGCAGTTCTTC

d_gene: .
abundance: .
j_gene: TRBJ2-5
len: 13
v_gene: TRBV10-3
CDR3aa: CAISEGAEETQYF
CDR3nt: TGTGCCATCAGTGAGGGGGCGGAGGAGACCCAGTACTTC

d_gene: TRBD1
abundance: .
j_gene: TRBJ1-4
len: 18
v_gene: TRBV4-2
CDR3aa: CASSPLGQGGVANEKLFF
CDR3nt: TGTGCCAGCAGCCCCCTCGGACAGGGGGGCGTAGCTAATGAAAAACTGTTTTTT

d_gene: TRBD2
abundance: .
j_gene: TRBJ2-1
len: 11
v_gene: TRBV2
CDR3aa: CASRASGEQFF
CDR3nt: TGTGCCAGCAGGGCTAGCGGTGAGCAGTTCTTC

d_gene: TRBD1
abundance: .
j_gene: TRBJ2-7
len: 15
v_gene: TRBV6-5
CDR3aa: CASSPDRVATYEQYF
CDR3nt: TGTGCCAGCAGCCCAGACAGGGTGGCAACCTACGAGCAGTACTTC

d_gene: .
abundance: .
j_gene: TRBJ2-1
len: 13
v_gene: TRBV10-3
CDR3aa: CAITGDTYNEQFF
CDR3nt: TGTGCCATCACGGGGGATACCTACAATGAGCAGTTCTTC

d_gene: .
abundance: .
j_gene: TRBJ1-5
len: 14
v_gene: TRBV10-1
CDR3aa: CAGPGGYSNQPQHF
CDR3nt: TGCGCCGGGCCGGGAGGTTATAGCAATCAGCCCCAGCATTTT

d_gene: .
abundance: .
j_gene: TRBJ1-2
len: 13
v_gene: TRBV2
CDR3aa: CASSERQLYGYTF
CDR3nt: TGTGCCAGCAGTGAAAGACAGCTCTATGGCTACACCTTC

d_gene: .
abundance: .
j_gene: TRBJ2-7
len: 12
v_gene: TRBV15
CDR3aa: CATSTRDDEQYF
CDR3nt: TGTGCCACCAGCACTCGGGATGACGAGCAGTACTTC

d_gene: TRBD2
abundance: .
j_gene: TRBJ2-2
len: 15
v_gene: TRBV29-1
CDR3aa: CSVPFLAGVTGELFF
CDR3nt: TGCAGCGTCCCATTCCTAGCGGGAGTTACCGGGGAGCTGTTTTTT

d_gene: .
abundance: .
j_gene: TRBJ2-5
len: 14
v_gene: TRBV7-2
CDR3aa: CASSLAGTRETQYF
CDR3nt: TGTGCCAGCAGCCTCGCGGGTACTCGAGAGACCCAGTACTTC

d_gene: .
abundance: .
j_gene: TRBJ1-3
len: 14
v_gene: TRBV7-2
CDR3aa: CASSFQGVGNTIYF
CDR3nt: TGTGCCAGCAGCTTCCAAGGGGTTGGAAACACCATATATTTT

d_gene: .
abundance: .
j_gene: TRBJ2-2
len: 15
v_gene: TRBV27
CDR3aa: CASAGTLIRTGELFF
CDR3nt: TGTGCCAGCGCCGGGACACTTATCCGCACCGGGGAGCTGTTTTTT

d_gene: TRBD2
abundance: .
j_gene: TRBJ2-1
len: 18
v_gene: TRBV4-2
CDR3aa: CASSQDPSGREGRNEQFF
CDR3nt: TGTGCCAGCAGCCAAGATCCGTCGGGGCGGGAGGGCCGCAATGAGCAGTTCTTC

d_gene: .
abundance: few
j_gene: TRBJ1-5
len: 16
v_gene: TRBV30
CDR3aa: CAWSTTPGGSNQPQHF
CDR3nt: TGTGCCTGGAGTACAACCCCCGGCGGGAGCAATCAGCCCCAGCATTTT

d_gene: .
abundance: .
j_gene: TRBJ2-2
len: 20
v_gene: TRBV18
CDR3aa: CASSPQGLTRILDNTGELFF
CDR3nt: TGTGCCAGCTCACCACAGGGACTCACTCGAATCCTCGACAACACCGGGGAGCTGTTTTTT

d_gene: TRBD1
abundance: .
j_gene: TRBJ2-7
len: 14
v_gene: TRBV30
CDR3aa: CAWSPTGGLSEQYF
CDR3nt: TGTGCCTGGAGTCCGACAGGGGGCCTTTCAGAGCAGTACTTC

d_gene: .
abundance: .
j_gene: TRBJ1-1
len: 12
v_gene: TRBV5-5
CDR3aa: CASSLIGTEAFF
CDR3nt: TGTGCCAGCAGCTTGATCGGGACTGAAGCTTTCTTT

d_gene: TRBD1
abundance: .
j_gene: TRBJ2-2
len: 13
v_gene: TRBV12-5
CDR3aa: CGKQGALTGELFF
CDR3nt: TGTGGCAAACAGGGGGCGCTGACCGGGGAGCTGTTTTTT

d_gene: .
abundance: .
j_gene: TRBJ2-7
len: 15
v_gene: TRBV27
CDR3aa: CASSFSTGTSYEQYF
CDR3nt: TGTGCCAGCAGTTTCTCAACGGGAACCTCCTACGAGCAGTACTTC

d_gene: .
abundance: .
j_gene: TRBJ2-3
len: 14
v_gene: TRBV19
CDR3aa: CASSPTISQDTQYF
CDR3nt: TGTGCCAGTAGCCCTACGATCTCTCAAGATACGCAGTATTTT

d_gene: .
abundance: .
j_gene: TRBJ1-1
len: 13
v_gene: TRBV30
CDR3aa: CAWSVPGNTEAFF
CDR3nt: TGTGCCTGGAGTGTACCAGGGAACACTGAAGCTTTCTTT

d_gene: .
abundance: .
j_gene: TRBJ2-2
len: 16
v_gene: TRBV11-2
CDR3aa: CASSLSIAANYGELFF
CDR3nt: TGTGCCAGCAGCTTATCGATAGCTGCGAATTACGGGGAGCTGTTTTTT

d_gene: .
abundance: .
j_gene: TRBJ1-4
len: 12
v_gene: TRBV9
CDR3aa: CASSGTDEKLFF
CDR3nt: TGTGCCAGCAGCGGAACGGATGAAAAACTGTTTTTT

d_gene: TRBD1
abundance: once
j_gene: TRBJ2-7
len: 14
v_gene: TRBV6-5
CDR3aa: CASSRHTGVYEQYF
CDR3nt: TGTGCCAGCAGCCGACACACAGGGGTTTACGAGCAGTACTTC

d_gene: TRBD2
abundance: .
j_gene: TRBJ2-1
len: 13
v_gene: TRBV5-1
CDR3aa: CASSSGLAREQFF
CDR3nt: TGCGCCAGCAGCTCCGGACTAGCGAGAGAGCAGTTCTTC

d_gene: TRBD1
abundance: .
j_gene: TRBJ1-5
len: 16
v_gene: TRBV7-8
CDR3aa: CASSLSSGTGVGPQHF
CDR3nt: TGTGCCAGCAGCCTCTCCTCCGGGACAGGAGTGGGGCCCCAGCATTTT

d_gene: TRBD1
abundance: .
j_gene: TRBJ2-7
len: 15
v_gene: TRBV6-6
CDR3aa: CASSRDRGIEYEQYF
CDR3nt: TGTGCCAGCAGCCGGGACAGGGGGATTGAGTACGAGCAGTACTTC

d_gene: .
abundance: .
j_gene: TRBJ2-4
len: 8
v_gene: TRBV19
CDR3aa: CASIQKYF
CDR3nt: TGTGCCAGTATCCAGAAGTACTTC

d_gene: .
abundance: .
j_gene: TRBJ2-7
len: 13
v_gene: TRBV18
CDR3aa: CASSRTAAYEQYF
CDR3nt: TGTGCCAGCTCACGGACAGCCGCCTACGAGCAGTACTTC

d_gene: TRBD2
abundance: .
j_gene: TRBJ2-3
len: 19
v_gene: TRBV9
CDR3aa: CASSVTSGGVWYGTDTQYF
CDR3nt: TGTGCCAGCAGTGTAACTAGCGGGGGGGTCTGGTATGGCACAGATACGCAGTATTTT

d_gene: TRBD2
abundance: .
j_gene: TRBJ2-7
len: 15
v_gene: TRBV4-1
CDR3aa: CASSHAGTSGYEQYF
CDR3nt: TGCGCCAGCAGCCATGCCGGGACTAGCGGTTACGAGCAGTACTTC

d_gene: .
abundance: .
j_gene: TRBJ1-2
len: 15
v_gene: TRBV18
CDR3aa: CASSPSPDSNYGYTF
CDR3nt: TGTGCCAGCTCACCATCCCCGGACAGTAACTATGGCTACACCTTC

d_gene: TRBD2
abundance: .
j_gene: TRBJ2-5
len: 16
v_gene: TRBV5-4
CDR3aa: CASSSRTSGGGETQYF
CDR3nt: TGTGCCAGCAGCTCACGGACTAGCGGGGGGGGAGAGACCCAGTACTTC